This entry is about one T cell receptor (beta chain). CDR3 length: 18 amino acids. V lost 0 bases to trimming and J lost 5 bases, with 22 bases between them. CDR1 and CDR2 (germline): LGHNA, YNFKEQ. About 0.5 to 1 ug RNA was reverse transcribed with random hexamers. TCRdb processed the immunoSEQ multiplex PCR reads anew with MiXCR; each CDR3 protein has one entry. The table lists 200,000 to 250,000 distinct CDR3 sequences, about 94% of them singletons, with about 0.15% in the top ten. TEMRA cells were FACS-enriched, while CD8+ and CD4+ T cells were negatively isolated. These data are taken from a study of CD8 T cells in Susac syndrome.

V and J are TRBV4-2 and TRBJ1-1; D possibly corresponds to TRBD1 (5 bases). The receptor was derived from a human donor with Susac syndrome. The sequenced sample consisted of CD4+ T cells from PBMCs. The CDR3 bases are TGTGCCAGCAGCCAAGAGGTTGGAACAGGTCTGCCTTTGACTGAAGCTTTCTTT. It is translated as CASSQEVGTGLPLTEAFF.